These 11 T cell receptor beta chains were all obtained from the same sample, sequenced in a study of T cell responses to AZD1222 COVID-19 vaccine listed by TCRdb under 2021. Receptor libraries were prepared by the immunoSEQ multiplex PCR assay. The table comes from immuneACCESS by way of TCRdb, which keeps in-frame sequences with V and J called. Part of the clones is missing from these tables; in studies checked, under half for an unresolved V gene and the rest for unknown reasons. Present in this sample are roughly 42,000 clones, over 75% of which were seen just once. The top ten constitute over 20% of the sample. In light of the paper, this sample's time point label describes: about 28 days (+/-7) after the second vaccine dose. The treatment or condition label here, explained by the study, means: meningococcal conjugate vaccine given as trial control. The starting material was peripheral blood, obtained 28 days after the second dose of the MenACWY control vaccine. The receptor source for this set is an adult who received the MenACWY meningococcal vaccine as a control.

The chain employs TRBV27 and TRBJ2-2; no clear D gene. The CDR3 runs 14 residues. Trimming removed 4 bases at V and 1 base at J, with 7 bases between. In germline, CDR1 is MNHEY, CDR2 SMNVEV (reference sequence). The CDR3 bases are TGTGCCAGCAGTTCGGCGCTGAACACCGGGGAGCTGTTTTTT. Its translation: CASSSALNTGELFF.

The chain employs TRBV30 and TRBJ2-5; TRBD2 matches 14 bases. There are 15 residues in the CDR3. Germline V gives CDR1 GTSNPN, CDR2 SVGIG (reference sequence). The ends lost 2 bases at V and 5 bases at J; junction bases unmatched: 4. The CDR3 nucleotides read TGTGCCTGGAGTAAGGGACTAGCGGGAGTTGAGACCCAGTACTTC. This translates into CAWSKGLAGVETQYF.

This chain uses TRBV5-4 with TRBJ2-7, with TRBD2 identical over 7 bases. CDR1 is SGHNT and CDR2 is YYREEE in the germline V gene (reference sequence). The CDR3 is 19 residues long. V lost 4 bases, J lost 0 bases, and 19 bases stayed unmatched. The CDR3 DNA follows: TGTGCCAGCAGCCGGCGGCGGGAGTACCTAGCCGGGAGCTCCTACGAGCAGTACTTC. Translating gives CASSRRREYLAGSSYEQYF. Full variable domain (rest looked up from reference TRBV5-4 and TRBJ2-7): ETGVTQSPTHLIKTRGQQVTLRCSSQSGHNTVSWYQQALGQGPQFIFQYYREEENGRGNFPPRFSGLQFPNYSSELNVNALELDDSALYLCASSRRREYLAGSSYEQYFGPGTRLTVT.

This chain uses TRBV25-1 with TRBJ2-3; D gene ambiguous. The CDR3 spans 13 residues. Germline V CDR1 and CDR2: MGHDK, SYGVNS. Trimming shortened V by 4 bases and J by 1 base, and 6 bases separated the two germline ends. The CDR3 here is CASSGPGTDTQYF. The CDR3 DNA sequence: TGTGCCAGCAGTGGACCCGGCACAGATACGCAGTATTTT.

The rearrangement joins TRBV6-1 to TRBJ1-3; 7 bases match TRBD1. V lost 3 bases, J lost 4 bases, and 6 bases stayed unmatched. This CDR3 region has 15 residues. CDR1 is MNHNS, CDR2 SASEGT, per germline. DNA of the CDR3: TGTGCCAGCAGTGAGTACAGGGGCAGAGGAAACACCATATATTTT. Translated: CASSEYRGRGNTIYF.

This chain connects TRBV25-1 to TRBJ2-1, with D uncertain. CDR3 length: 14 residues. Germline CDR1 reads MGHDK; CDR2 reads SYGVNS. V shed 6 bases and J shed 3 bases, with 12 bases lying between them. CDR3 bases: TGTGCCAGCAGCGCCGGGTACGGCTACAATGAGCAGTTCTTC. Translating it yields CASSAGYGYNEQFF.

The chain combines TRBV28 with TRBJ1-4; TRBD1 aligns across 7 bases. Germline values: CDR1 MDHEN, CDR2 SYDVKM. The CDR3 totals 15 residues. V lost 4 bases to trimming and J lost 6 bases; unmatched junction nucleotides: 8. The CDR3, as DNA: TGTGCCAGCAGTTCCTCGGACAGGCACTATGAAAAACTGTTTTTT. Translation: CASSSSDRHYEKLFF.

CDR3 DNA sequence: TGCGCCAGCAGCCGGACTTGGGGCACTGAAGCTTTCTTT. Amino acids: CASSRTWGTEAFF. The gene calls are TRBV4-1 and TRBJ1-1; D uncertain. V lost 4 bases and J 4 bases, leaving 10 bases between the germline ends. CDR1 and CDR2 from the germline V gene are MGHRA and YSYEKL. CDR3 size: 13 residues.

This chain connects TRBV9 to TRBJ2-3; 10 bases map to TRBD2. Trimming took 2 bases from V and 1 from J; bases not matched to a gene: 19. The germline CDR1 and CDR2 sequences are SGDLS and YYNGEE. CDR3 size: 21 residues. The CDR3 bases are TGTGCCAGCAGCGTGACCCTAAGTAGGACTAGCGGAGGCGGGGGCACAGATACGCAGTATTTT. Protein: CASSVTLSRTSGGGGTDTQYF.

This clone was observed a single time. The gene calls are TRBV2 and TRBJ2-5, with D possibly being TRBD2 (5 bases). The CDR3 has 12 residues. V lost 8 bases to trimming and J lost 2 bases, with 9 bases between them. Germline-derived CDR1 and CDR2 are SNHLY and FYNNEI. CDR3 region: CASVSGQETQYF. Written as DNA, the CDR3 is TGTGCCAGCGTGAGCGGACAAGAGACCCAGTACTTC.

The chain uses TRBV2 and TRBJ2-7; 8 bases line up with TRBD1. This CDR3 spans 17 amino acids. Germline V gene lookup returns CDR1 SNHLY and CDR2 FYNNEI. J lost 3 bases, V lost 0 bases, and 10 bases had no gene match. CDR3 sequence: CASSEARQGARIYEQYF. The CDR3 DNA follows: TGTGCCAGCAGTGAAGCTCGGCAGGGGGCGCGGATCTACGAGCAGTACTTC.